Described below is a single T cell receptor (beta chain) sequence and its context. These data come from a study of OX40 agonist ivuxolimab in advanced cancers. Study-level information: Among those enrolled, mean age was around 60 years (range about 23 to 79) and 82.7% were male.

Germline assignment: CDR1 SGHKS and CDR2 YYEKEE (reference sequence). The germline V and J ends were trimmed by 0 bases and 7 bases, with 4 bases remaining between them. CDR3 length: 12 residues. Profiling relied on immunoSEQ multiplex PCR, and the TCRdb table lists in-frame clones only, not all of them. The sample has 80,000 to 90,000 clones, under 90% seen once. Blood sampling was done at baseline, cycle 4 day 1, and cycle 7 day 1. The material sequenced was CD4+ or CD8+ T cells sorted from blood, taken in a trial of the OX40 agonist ivuxolimab. This clonotype was sampled from an adult with an advanced solid tumor such as melanoma, head and neck, liver or kidney cancer. The V call is TRBV5-5, the J call TRBJ2-2; D not resolved. CDR3 sequence reads: CASSLAYGELFF. The CDR3 nucleotides are TGTGCCAGCAGCTTGGCATACGGGGAGCTGTTTTTT.